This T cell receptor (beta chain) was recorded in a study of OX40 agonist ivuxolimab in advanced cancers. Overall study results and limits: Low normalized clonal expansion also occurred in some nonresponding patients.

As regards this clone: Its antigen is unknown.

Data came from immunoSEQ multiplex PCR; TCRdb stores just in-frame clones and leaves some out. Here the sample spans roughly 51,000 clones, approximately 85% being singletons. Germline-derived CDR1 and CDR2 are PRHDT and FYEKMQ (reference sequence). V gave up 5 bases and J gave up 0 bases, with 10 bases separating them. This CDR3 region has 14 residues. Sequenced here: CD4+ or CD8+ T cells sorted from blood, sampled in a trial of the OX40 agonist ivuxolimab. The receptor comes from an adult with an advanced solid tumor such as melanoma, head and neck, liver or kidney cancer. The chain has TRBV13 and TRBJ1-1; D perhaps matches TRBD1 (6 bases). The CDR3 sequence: CASSTDRLNTEAFF. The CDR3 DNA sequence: TGTGCCAGCAGCACGGACAGACTGAACACTGAAGCTTTCTTT.